This T cell receptor (beta chain) is drawn from a study of blood T cell repertoires in COVID-19. This CDR3 has 16 amino acids. The V and J ends lost 2 bases and 9 bases respectively, with 17 bases between them. Germline CDR1 MNHEY, CDR2 SVGAGI. All enrollees were about 18 to 89 years old and from roughly 22 US areas. Profiled with immunoSEQ multiplex PCR; TCRdb holds only in-frame clones, not every one. The data contain roughly 180,000 clones, roughly 82% of them singletons. What was sequenced was PBMCs or T cells enriched from blood (not recorded which). The genes are TRBV6-5 and TRBJ1-6; D may be TRBD1 (5 bases). The clonotype was recovered from a man aged 40-49 years who had recovered from COVID-19. CDR3 nucleotides: TGTGCCAGCAGTTACCGAACAGGCGGAACGGGTTCACCCCTCCACTTT. This sequence encodes CASSYRTGGTGSPLHF.